This T cell receptor (beta chain) was identified in a study of beta chain features in type 1 diabetes. As for the study in general: Healthy donors resembled patients in age, gender and cell yields.

This clone turned up a few times. Germline CDR1 SGHTA, CDR2 FQGNSA. The length of the CDR3 is 14 residues. Trimming pared 1 base from V and 10 bases from J, leaving 16 bases between. Every isolated RNA sample was fully reverse transcribed, so sequencing captured expressed TCRB transcripts. Generated by immunoSEQ multiplex PCR, the TCRdb table keeps only in-frame clones and is missing some. The sample has 900,000 or so clones, 17% seen once. The V and J genes are TRBV7-2 and TRBJ1-1; no clear D gene. Sequenced: naive CD4+ T cells from blood. The clonotype comes from a woman aged 18-30 years in good health. The CDR3 sequence: CASSLGFRTGRAFF. DNA for the CDR3: TGTGCCAGCAGCTTAGGGTTCAGGACTGGCCGAGCTTTCTTT.